This T cell receptor (beta chain) came from a study of prognosis after radiotherapy for stage I lung cancer. Turning to the study itself: Tumor type comprised squamous cell carcinoma in about 7 patients and adenocarcinoma in some 11. Metastases at distant sites emerged in a few patients after radiotherapy, at a median of approximately 7 months, whereas around 15 showed no significant progression.

Multiplex PCR in two rounds served to amplify TCR beta CDR3 from genomic DNA. TRBV and TRBJ genes each had their own specific primers in first-round PCR. A single record per CDR3 protein comes from TCRdb applying MiXCR to the multiplex PCR reads. The table includes 30,000 to 40,000 distinct CDR3 sequences, approximately 25% detected once. At both of two time points, about 6 milliliters of peripheral blood were drawn. Germline V gives CDR1 DFQATT, CDR2 SNEGSKA (reference sequence). This CDR3 has 13 residues. V lost 5 bases, J lost 2 bases, and 2 bases stayed unmatched. The TCR was taken from a donor of 50 years or more with non-small cell lung cancer. The rearrangement joins TRBV20-1 to TRBJ1-1, with 10 bases lining up with TRBD1. This specimen was PBMCs, taken before or after stereotactic body radiation therapy (not recorded which). For the CDR3, the DNA is TGCAGTGCTCGGACAGGGGGAAACACTGAAGCTTTCTTT. Encoded protein: CSARTGGNTEAFF.